This TCR beta chain was identified during a study of early T cells in non-severe SARS-CoV-2 infection. Study in general: It was bulk RNA from unsorted whole blood that was sequenced, and the chains were unpaired.

As concerns this clonotype: Its specificity is unknown.

Per germline, CDR1 DFQATT and CDR2 SNEGSKA (reference sequence). J was trimmed by 0 bases and V by 4 bases; bases with no gene match: 8. The length of the CDR3 is 17 residues. Unique molecular identifiers (one per individual cDNA molecule) were attached. MiXCR was run by TCRdb on the 5' RACE reads, yielding one entry per CDR3 protein. The data show fewer than 60,000 distinct CDR3 sequences, about a tenth seen once. Study-wide results and caveats: Sequences matched to VDJdb favored anti-spike CD8 responses, while private and CD4 specificities were missed.

The receptor's source is an adult who was a healthcare worker with PCR-confirmed SARS-CoV-2 infection or an uninfected control (not recorded which). Material: whole blood, obtained at baseline. The chain has TRBV20-1 and TRBJ2-7, with 14 bases that match TRBD2. DNA for the CDR3: TGCAGTGCTAAGGGACTAGCGGGAGCCTTTCGCTCCTACGAGCAGTACTTC. This gives the protein CSAKGLAGAFRSYEQYF.